The rows below give T cell receptor beta chains drawn from one sample of a study of regulatory T cells in long-lasting Graves disease. MiXCR was run by TCRdb on the multiplex PCR reads, yielding one entry per CDR3 protein. Of 430,000 or so distinct CDR3 sequences in the sample, roughly a fifth were seen once. Material: peripheral blood mononuclear cells (PBMCs), obtained when the disease was refractory, from a patient treated with antithyroid drugs. The source is a female donor with Graves disease. CDR3s include the opening cysteine and the closing phenylalanine or tryptophan. The order of the fields is V gene, D gene, clone size, J gene, CDR3 length, CDR3 DNA, CDR3 protein. The D gene is left open where the match is weak. Expanded clones are given a class, and other clones once, few, many or no size at all.

TRBV29-1	TRBD2	many	TRBJ2-2	14	TGCAGCGTTTATCTTAGCGGGAGAACCGGGGAGCTGTTTTTT	CSVYLSGRTGELFF
TRBV27	TRBD1	many	TRBJ1-2	18	TGTGCCAGCAGACAGGCCTCCGGGACAGGGGGAACTAACTATGGCTACACCTTC	CASRQASGTGGTNYGYTF
TRBV25-1	TRBD1	many	TRBJ1-1	13	TGTGCCAGCGGGGACAGGCCGGTCACTGAAGCTTTCTTT	CASGDRPVTEAFF
TRBV29-1	NA	few	TRBJ2-2	13	TGCAGCGTTACGGAGGCGAACACCGGGGAGCTGTTTTTT	CSVTEANTGELFF
TRBV29-1	NA	many	TRBJ1-2	14	TGCAGCGTTGAAGACATAGCAACGGCCTATGGCTACACCTTC	CSVEDIATAYGYTF
TRBV10-3	NA	many	TRBJ2-7	12	TGTGCCATCAGTGAACAGGGCTACGAGCAGTACTTC	CAISEQGYEQYF
TRBV7-9	NA	NA	TRBJ2-7	15	TGTGCCAGCAGCTCATGGCGGGAAGATTCCTACGAGCAGTACTTC	CASSSWREDSYEQYF
TRBV28	TRBD2	few	TRBJ2-1	11	TGTGCCAGCAGTTCTATAGCGGGAGCGTTCTTC	CASSSIAGAFF
TRBV5-1	NA	NA	TRBJ1-2	15	TGCGCCAGCAGCCCGGATTTAACAGCTAACTACGGCTACACCTTC	CASSPDLTANYGYTF
TRBV9	NA	NA	TRBJ2-1	16	TGTGCCAGCAGCCCCCAAGAGGGCAGCCCGACTTACGAGCAGTTCTTC	CASSPQEGSPTYEQFF
TRBV10-3	TRBD1	NA	TRBJ1-1	13	TGTGCCATCAGGGGACAGGGGATCGGACAAGCTTTCTTT	CAIRGQGIGQAFF
TRBV7-9	TRBD1	NA	TRBJ1-5	16	TGTGCCAGCAGCTTAGTTAGTCCGACAGGGGCTCAGCCCCAGCATTTT	CASSLVSPTGAQPQHF
TRBV12-3/TRBV12-4	NA	many	TRBJ2-7	13	TGTGCCAGCAGTAGAGGGGCCTCCTACGAGCAGTACTTC	CASSRGASYEQYF
TRBV5-4	TRBD1	NA	TRBJ1-5	17	TGTGCCAGCAGCTTGGGGGGACAGGGGGCTAATTTTCAGCCCCAGCATTTT	CASSLGGQGANFQPQHF
TRBV20-1	TRBD2	NA	TRBJ2-3	14	TGCACACAGAGCGGGGGTCTTAGCACAGATACGCAGTATTTT	CTQSGGLSTDTQYF
TRBV30	NA	many	TRBJ1-2	14	TGTGCCTGGAGTATAAGGTTGTGGGACTATGGCTACACCTTC	CAWSIRLWDYGYTF
TRBV15	NA	few	TRBJ1-4	16	TGTGCCACCAGCAGAGATGGGGGGACTTCTTCGGGAAAACTGTTTTTT	CATSRDGGTSSGKLFF
TRBV11-2	TRBD1	NA	TRBJ2-4	13	TGTGCCAGCAGCTTCAGGGGGCCCGGGATTCAGTACTTC	CASSFRGPGIQYF
TRBV29-1	NA	few	TRBJ2-5	14	TGCAGCGTATCTCTTGGCGGTTTTCAAGAGACCCAGTACTTC	CSVSLGGFQETQYF
TRBV19	NA	NA	TRBJ1-4	15	TGTGCCAGTAAAGTTTTGGAAACAACTAATGAAAAACTGTTTTTT	CASKVLETTNEKLFF
TRBV28	NA	many	TRBJ2-2	14	TGTGCCAGCAGTGCCCCTTCAGGCCCCGGGGAGCTGTTTTTT	CASSAPSGPGELFF
TRBV9	NA	few	TRBJ2-7	14	TGTGCCAGCAGCGAGGGGACTGGGATCTACGAGCAGTACTTC	CASSEGTGIYEQYF
TRBV7-9	TRBD1	NA	TRBJ1-1	14	TGTGCCAGCAGCCAGGGACAGGTGAACACTGAAGCTTTCTTT	CASSQGQVNTEAFF
TRBV13	NA	NA	TRBJ2-2	15	TGTGCCAGCAGCTTATCGATCCAGAACACCGGGGAGCTGTTTTTT	CASSLSIQNTGELFF
TRBV7-3	TRBD2	NA	TRBJ2-5	17	TGTGCCAGCAGCTCCCCCGAACGGGCGGGAGGCCAAGAGACCCAGTACTTC	CASSSPERAGGQETQYF
TRBV7-3	NA	few	TRBJ2-2	14	TGTGCCAGCAGCACTACAGGGTTGGGCGGGGAGCTGTTTTTT	CASSTTGLGGELFF
TRBV4-1	TRBD1	NA	TRBJ1-1	13	TGCGCCAGCAGTCGACAGGGTCCCACTGAAGCTTTCTTT	CASSRQGPTEAFF
TRBV24-1	NA	NA	TRBJ2-1	16	TGTGCCACCAGTATCGAGGGACTGAGCTCCTACAATGAGCAGTTCTTC	CATSIEGLSSYNEQFF
TRBV5-1	NA	NA	TRBJ2-3	15	TGCGCCAGCAGGTTGACAGGTACTAGCACAGATACGCAGTATTTT	CASRLTGTSTDTQYF
TRBV6-1	NA	NA	TRBJ2-7	13	TGTGCCAGCAGTGACAGGGAGGGGGGCGAGCAGTACTTC	CASSDREGGEQYF
TRBV7-2	NA	many	TRBJ2-7	14	TGTGCCAGCAGCCCCCGGATCGTCTCCTACGAGCAGTACTTC	CASSPRIVSYEQYF
TRBV6-1	NA	NA	TRBJ2-1	11	TGTGCCAGCAGCTCGGAGAAGGAGCAGTTCTTC	CASSSEKEQFF
TRBV12-3/TRBV12-4	NA	many	TRBJ2-2	15	TGTGCCAGCTTATTAGGGACGGTGAACACCGGGGAGCTGTTTTTT	CASLLGTVNTGELFF
TRBV28	TRBD1	many	TRBJ1-1	18	TGTGCCAGCAGTGAGCTCCCGGGACAGGGGATTGCGAACACTGAAGCTTTCTTT	CASSELPGQGIANTEAFF
TRBV2	NA	NA	TRBJ2-3	15	TGTGCCAGCAGTGAGCCGGGGACCAGCACAGATACGCAGTATTTT	CASSEPGTSTDTQYF
TRBV28	TRBD1	many	TRBJ2-2	16	TGTGCCAGCAGTCAGGCCCTGGACAGGCTTGGAGGGGAGCTGTTTTTT	CASSQALDRLGGELFF
TRBV14	NA	NA	TRBJ2-3	15	TGTGCCAGCAGCCAAGATTACCGAAGCACAGATACGCAGTATTTT	CASSQDYRSTDTQYF
TRBV28	TRBD1	many	TRBJ1-2	14	TGTGCCAGCAGTTTTCGGGACAGTTCTTATGGCTACACCTTC	CASSFRDSSYGYTF
TRBV20-1	TRBD2	many	TRBJ2-5	15	TGCAGTGCTAGAGTGGCTAGCGGGGACCAAGAGACCCAGTACTTC	CSARVASGDQETQYF
TRBV28	TRBD2	many	TRBJ2-7	15	TGTGCCAGCAGTGTGACTAGCGGGGTCTCCTACGAGCAGTACTTC	CASSVTSGVSYEQYF
TRBV7-2	TRBD2	many	TRBJ2-5	15	TGTGCCAGCAGCTTACTAGCGGGAGGGCCGGAGACCCAGTACTTC	CASSLLAGGPETQYF
TRBV12-3/TRBV12-4	NA	once	TRBJ2-3	12	TGTGCTAGTCAGGCCAGCAATCAGCCCCAGTATTTT	CASQASNQPQYF
TRBV5-6	NA	NA	TRBJ2-3	13	TGTGCCAGCAGCTCGTCCCCCACAGATACGCAGTATTTT	CASSSSPTDTQYF
TRBV2	TRBD1	many	TRBJ1-1	15	TGTGCCAGCAGGAGGACAGGCATAAGGGACACTGAAGCTTTCTTT	CASRRTGIRDTEAFF
TRBV27	NA	many	TRBJ2-2	16	TGTGCCAGCAGTTTATTGGCAGGTGCGAACACCGGGGAGCTGTTTTTT	CASSLLAGANTGELFF
TRBV6-4	NA	NA	TRBJ2-3	13	TGTGCCAGTCGGGCGGGACAGACAGATACGCAGTATTTT	CASRAGQTDTQYF
TRBV3-1	NA	NA	TRBJ2-5	14	TGTGCCAGCAGCCAAGTAACGGACGGAGAGACCCAGTACTTC	CASSQVTDGETQYF
TRBV12-3/TRBV12-4	NA	many	TRBJ2-5	12	TGTGCCAGCAGAACCAGTGGGGGGACCCAGTACTTC	CASRTSGGTQYF
TRBV20-1	NA	many	TRBJ2-2	17	TGCAGTGCTAGGGGGGCTTTAGCGGGCGCGAACACCGGGGAGCTGTTTTTT	CSARGALAGANTGELFF